The clone carrying this T cell receptor beta chain was seen ten or more times. In making diagnoses, clinical symptoms, serum thyroxine and TRAb, thyroid ultrasound and orbital computed tomography were all used. The CDR3 regions of TCR beta were amplified from RNA transcripts. HTBI primers were employed in a first-round RT-PCR of the TCR CDR3. TCRdb re-called the multiplex PCR reads through MiXCR, storing one row per CDR3 protein. The sample yields 450,000 to 550,000 distinct CDR3 sequences, around a quarter seen once. These data originate in a study of T cells in Graves' hyperthyroidism and ophthalmopathy. V lost 5 bases to trimming and J lost 6 bases; unmatched junction nucleotides: 11. CDR1 and CDR2 (germline): MNHNS, SASEGT. This CDR3 has 15 residues.

The clonotype was recovered from a young woman with Graves' ophthalmopathy. The specimen was blood. V and J are TRBV6-1 and TRBJ2-7, with 9 bases fitting TRBD1. The CDR3 nucleotides read TGTGCCAGCAGTAGAATCCCGGGACAGGGTGGCGAGCAGTACTTC. It translates to CASSRIPGQGGEQYF.